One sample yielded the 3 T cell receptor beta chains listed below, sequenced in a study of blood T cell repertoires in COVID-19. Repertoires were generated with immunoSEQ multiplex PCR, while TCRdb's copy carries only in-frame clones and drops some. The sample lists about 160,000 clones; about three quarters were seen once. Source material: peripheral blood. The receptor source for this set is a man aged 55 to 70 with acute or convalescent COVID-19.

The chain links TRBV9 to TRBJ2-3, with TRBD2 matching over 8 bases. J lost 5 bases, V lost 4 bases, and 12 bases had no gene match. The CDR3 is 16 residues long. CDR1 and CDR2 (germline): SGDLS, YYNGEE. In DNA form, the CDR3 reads TGTGCCAGCAGCCCCAGGTTCGGGGGGGCCAGAGATACGCAGTATTTT. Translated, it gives CASSPRFGGARDTQYF. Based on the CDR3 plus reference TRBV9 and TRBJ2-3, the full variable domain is DSGVTQTPKHLITATGQRVTLRCSPRSGDLSVYWYQQSLDQGLQFLIQYYNGEERAKGNILERFSAQQFPDLHSELNLSSLELGDSALYFCASSPRFGGARDTQYFGPGTRLTVL.

The CDR3 bases are TGTGCCAGCAGCTTAGATCCCCCTTTTAATTCACCCCTCCACTTT. It encodes CASSLDPPFNSPLHF. The chain combines TRBV11-2 with TRBJ1-6; D is unresolved. The CDR3 loop spans 15 amino acids. The germline V gene has CDR1 SGHAT and CDR2 FQNNGV. Trimming took 0 bases from V and 6 from J, leaving 9 bases between them.

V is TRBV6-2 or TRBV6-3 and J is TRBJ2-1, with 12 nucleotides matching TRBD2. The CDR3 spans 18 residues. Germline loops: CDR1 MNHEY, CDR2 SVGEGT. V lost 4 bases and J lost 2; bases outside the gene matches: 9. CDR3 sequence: CASSSPRLAGEAYNEQFF. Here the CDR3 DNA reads TGTGCCAGCAGTTCGCCTCGACTAGCGGGGGAAGCCTACAATGAGCAGTTCTTC.